The 23 T cell receptor beta chains below come from one sample, sequenced in a study of T cells in Graves' hyperthyroidism and ophthalmopathy. The source material, RNA transcripts, was used to amplify TCR beta CDR3 regions. TCR CDR3 regions were first amplified by RT-PCR with HTBI primers. One entry per CDR3 protein results from TCRdb running MiXCR on the multiplex PCR reads. The table includes 650,000 to 850,000 distinct CDR3 sequences, roughly 20% detected once. The sample taken for sequencing was blood. These receptors came from a woman between 50 and 59 years old with Graves' hyperthyroidism that later progressed to Graves' ophthalmopathy.

This clonotype occurred many times. V and J are TRBV5-1 and TRBJ1-1; D is possibly TRBD1 (5 bases). The germline gives CDR1 SGHRS, CDR2 YFSETQ. V was cut by 4 bases and J by 2 bases, with 12 bases left in between. The CDR3 length is 14 residues. In nucleotides, the CDR3 is TGCGCCAGCAGCCCACAGGCACAAAACACTGAAGCTTTCTTT. Translated: CASSPQAQNTEAFF.

This chain joins TRBV12-3 or TRBV12-4 and TRBJ2-1; 9 bases are shared with TRBD2. V shed 6 bases and J 7 bases; nucleotides not matched to a gene: 13. CDR3 length: 16 amino acids. DNA for the CDR3: TGTGCCAGCAGCCTTCCAGGCGGGGGGGCCAGGAATGAGCAGTTCTTC. It codes for CASSLPGGGARNEQFF.

This clonotype has more than one count but fewer than ten. V gene TRBV5-1 combines with J gene TRBJ2-5, with TRBD2 matching 8 bases. The CDR3 loop spans 16 amino acids. V shed 1 base, J shed 4 bases, and the junction held 9 bases outside the gene matches. Germline loops: CDR1 SGHRS, CDR2 YFSETQ. Here the CDR3 reads CASSLSGRGGRETQYF. CDR3 sequence (DNA): TGCGCCAGCAGCTTGTCGGGCCGGGGGGGCCGAGAGACCCAGTACTTC.

In its sample, this clonotype was seen a few times. The genes are TRBV5-1 and TRBJ2-2; TRBD2 aligns across 10 bases. The CDR3 totals 18 residues. With V trimmed by 1 base and J by 0 bases, 6 bases remained unmatched. The germline gives CDR1 SGHRS, CDR2 YFSETQ. CDR3 sequence: CASSLSVAGGPNTGELFF. The CDR3 DNA reads TGCGCCAGCAGCTTGTCAGTAGCGGGGGGCCCGAACACCGGGGAGCTGTTTTTT.

This clonotype showed up many times. CDR3 in amino acids: CVPGGPNEKLFF. The DNA for the CDR3 is TGCGTACCTGGGGGTCCTAATGAAAAACTGTTTTTT. The chain joins TRBV20-1 to TRBJ1-4, with a tentative D call TRBD1 (5 bases). CDR1 and CDR2 (germline): DFQATT, SNEGSKA (reference sequence). The CDR3 totals 12 residues.

This chain uses TRBV4-1 with TRBJ1-5; TRBD1 might be the D (6 bases). The CDR3 extends over 15 amino acids. V dropped 3 bases and J dropped 3 bases, with 12 bases sitting between them. Germline CDR1 and CDR2: MGHRA and YSYEKL. CDR3 protein: CASSHNRVSNQPQHF. The CDR3 DNA is TGCGCCAGCAGCCATAACAGGGTGTCCAATCAGCCCCAGCATTTT.

This clonotype has ten or more counts. V gene TRBV14 combines with J gene TRBJ2-1, with TRBD1 identical over 9 bases. The CDR3 is made up of 17 amino acids. J was trimmed by 5 bases and V by 1 base; bases with no gene match: 9. In germline, CDR1 is SGHDN, CDR2 FVKESK. The CDR3 reads CASSQAGTGYGDNEQFF. The CDR3, as DNA: TGTGCCAGCAGCCAAGCCGGGACAGGGTATGGTGACAATGAGCAGTTCTTC.

This clonotype appeared a few times. The V and J genes are TRBV9 and TRBJ1-5; no clear D gene. The CDR3 contains 14 residues. Germline V gives CDR1 SGDLS, CDR2 YYNGEE. Trimming left V 3 bases short and J 4 bases short, with 11 bases between. The CDR3 coding sequence is TGTGCCAGCAGCGCCTCGGCGGGTAATCAGCCCCAGCATTTT. Translating it yields CASSASAGNQPQHF.

This clonotype occurred a few times. The chain links TRBV5-1 to TRBJ1-1; TRBD1 agrees at 8 bases. Germline CDR1 and CDR2: SGHRS and YFSETQ. The trim removed 0 bases at V and 4 bases at J, leaving 2 bases unmatched. The CDR3 spans 14 residues. As DNA, the CDR3 is TGCGCCAGCAGCTTGGGGACAGGGACCACTGAAGCTTTCTTT. Encoded protein: CASSLGTGTTEAFF.

The gene calls are TRBV7-9 and TRBJ2-1; D might be TRBD1 or TRBD2, each matching 5 bases. CDR1 and CDR2 (germline): SEHNR, FQNEAQ (reference sequence). The V end was cut by 5 bases, the J end by 10 bases, with 15 bases between. This CDR3 comprises 13 residues. CDR3: CASSPPSGTEQFF. In DNA, the CDR3 is TGTGCCAGCAGCCCCCCTTCCGGGACGGAGCAGTTCTTC.

The chain has TRBV20-1 and TRBJ2-1, with TRBD2 matching over 10 bases. The germline CDR1 and CDR2 sequences are DFQATT and SNEGSKA (reference sequence). After removal of 6 bases from V and 8 bases from J, the junction contained 7 bases not matched to a gene. This CDR3 spans 13 amino acids. The CDR3 loop reads CSARGGTSDEQFF. CDR3 in DNA: TGCAGTGCCCGGGGCGGGACTAGCGATGAGCAGTTCTTC.

This clonotype was counted between two and nine times. The chain has TRBV7-6 and TRBJ2-3; 11 bases map to TRBD1. The CDR3 runs to 17 residues. Germline V lookup: CDR1 SGHVS, CDR2 FNYEAQ. V gave up 4 bases and J gave up 3 bases; unmatched junction bases: 9. The CDR3 loop reads CASSYAGGTGGTDTQYF. The CDR3 nucleotides are TGTGCCAGCAGCTACGCTGGCGGGACAGGGGGAACAGATACGCAGTATTTT.

There are many counts of this clonotype. The chain is built from TRBV27 and TRBJ1-6, with TRBD1 matching over 8 bases. This CDR3 has 16 amino acids. Germline V CDR1 and CDR2: MNHEY, SMNVEV (reference sequence). The junction had 13 bases not matched to a gene; V was cut back by 6 bases and J by 9 bases. The CDR3 region is CASSREQGAHGSPLHF. Written as DNA, the CDR3 is TGTGCCAGCAGCCGCGAGCAGGGGGCGCATGGTTCACCCCTCCACTTT.

The gene calls are TRBV10-3 and TRBJ2-2; 8 positions match TRBD2. Trimming cost V 11 bases and J 2 bases; bases outside gene matches: 4. CDR1 and CDR2 from the germline V gene are ENHRY and SYGVKD. The CDR3 runs 13 residues. The CDR3 sequence: CAGSGSNTGELFF. The CDR3 bases are TGTGCCGGAAGCGGGAGTAACACCGGGGAGCTGTTTTTT.

This clonotype was counted ten times or more. V is TRBV6-5 and J is TRBJ1-5; 7 bases map to TRBD1. The CDR3 extends over 19 amino acids. Germline loops: CDR1 MNHEY, CDR2 SVGAGI. V shed 0 bases, J shed 1 base, and the junction held 12 bases outside the gene matches. In DNA form, the CDR3 reads TGTGCCAGCAGTTACTCTCTTGCCGACAGGGCCCCCAGCAATCAGCCCCAGCATTTT. It encodes CASSYSLADRAPSNQPQHF.

This chain links TRBV6-1 with TRBJ2-7; 9 nucleotides line up with TRBD1. CDR3 length equals 16 residues. The V segment lost 1 base and the J segment 6 bases; nucleotides outside the gene matches: 10. Germline CDR1 MNHNS, CDR2 SASEGT. CDR3 loop: CASSEEGTGWVGEQYF. The CDR3 coding sequence is TGTGCCAGCAGTGAAGAAGGGACAGGGTGGGTGGGCGAGCAGTACTTC.

As for this clonotype: Its ends do not fully match the called genes, so a read error is possible. The chain employs TRBV12-3 or TRBV12-4 and TRBJ1-5; 7 nucleotides line up with TRBD1. The CDR3 is 16 residues long. CDR3 DNA: TGTGCCAGCAGTCCCATAGCCGACAGGGTCGGGCAGCCCCGGCATTTT. Translating it yields CASSPIADRVGQPRHF.

This chain links TRBV6-1 with TRBJ1-1; unclear D gene. The germline V and J ends were trimmed by 2 bases and 1 base, with 8 bases remaining between them. The length of the CDR3 is 14 residues. The germline V gene has CDR1 MNHNS and CDR2 SASEGT. CDR3 nucleotide sequence: TGTGCCAGCAGTGAAAACGGAGGGAACACTGAAGCTTTCTTT. Translated: CASSENGGNTEAFF.

The gene calls are TRBV6-2 or TRBV6-3 and TRBJ1-4, with D possibly matching TRBD1 (6 bases). The V end lost 8 bases, the J end lost 7 bases, and 23 bases lay between the germline ends. Germline assignment: CDR1 MNHEY and CDR2 SVGEGT. The CDR3 length is 16 residues. CDR3: CASRTHGQGSSEKLFF. CDR3 DNA: TGTGCCAGCCGAACCCACGGGCAGGGGTCGTCTGAAAAACTGTTTTTT.

This clonotype has only a few counts. The chain carries TRBV6-1 and TRBJ1-5; TRBD1 aligns across 7 bases. CDR1 is MNHNS, CDR2 SASEGT, per germline. The V and J ends lost 6 bases and 4 bases, in that order; junction bases with no gene match: 6. The length of the CDR3 is 14 residues. The CDR3 sequence: CASSEGQTNQPQHF. CDR3 coding DNA: TGTGCCAGCAGCGAGGGACAGACAAATCAGCCCCAGCATTTT.

The V call is TRBV4-1, the J call TRBJ1-3; a possible D gene is TRBD1 (6 bases). The germline V gene encodes CDR1 MGHRA and CDR2 YSYEKL. The CDR3 covers 16 residues. Trimming shortened V by 3 bases and J by 0 bases, and 12 bases separated the two germline ends. In nucleotides, the CDR3 is TGCGCCAGCAGCCAGGCGACAGGCATCTCTGGAAACACCATATATTTT. This encodes CASSQATGISGNTIYF.

This clonotype was counted ten times or more. The chain couples TRBV12-3 or TRBV12-4 to TRBJ1-2; tentatively, D is TRBD1 (5 bases). Trimming left V 6 bases short and J 7 bases short, with 12 bases between. The CDR3 is made up of 12 amino acids. Here the CDR3 DNA reads TGTGCCAGCAGCCCAGGGTACGGTGGCTACACCTTC. Its protein product is CASSPGYGGYTF.

In this sample, this clonotype turned up many times. This rearrangement joins TRBV11-2 to TRBJ2-5; the match to TRBD1 covers 8 bases. The V gene end was trimmed by 5 bases and the J gene end by 3 bases; junction bases not matched to a gene: 2. CDR3 length: 13 residues. Germline lookup yields CDR1 SGHAT and CDR2 FQNNGV. The CDR3 loop is CASSPDREETQYF. CDR3 sequence (DNA): TGTGCCAGCAGCCCGGACAGGGAAGAGACCCAGTACTTC.